The clone carrying this T cell receptor beta chain was counted between two and nine times. These data come from a study of T-cell memory formation after mild COVID-19. V trimming: 2 bases; J trimming: 5 bases; junction bases outside the gene matches: 8. Germline V gene sequence: CDR1 SGDLS, CDR2 YYNGEE. CDR3 length: 16 amino acids. One entry per CDR3 protein results from TCRdb running MiXCR on the 5' RACE reads. The sample lists roughly 120,000 distinct CDR3 sequences, about 20% occurring once. The sequencing sample was made of PBMCs or a T cell subset sorted from them (not recorded which). This rearrangement joins TRBV9 to TRBJ2-3, with 10 bases identical to TRBD2. This TCR was recovered from a man in his late teens or twenties who had mild COVID-19 (a few samples of this study predate the infection). Cell type and time point are not known. The CDR3 coding sequence is TGTGCCAGCAGCGTCCTAGCGGGGGCCTCTAGAGATACGCAGTATTTT. Encoded protein: CASSVLAGASRDTQYF. Using reference TRBV9 and TRBJ2-3 for the parts outside the CDR3, the full variable domain is DSGVTQTPKHLITATGQRVTLRCSPRSGDLSVYWYQQSLDQGLQFLIQYYNGEERAKGNILERFSAQQFPDLHSELNLSSLELGDSALYFCASSVLAGASRDTQYFGPGTRLTVL.